Shown below are 17 T cell receptor beta chains from a single sample sequenced in a study of T cell responses to AZD1222 COVID-19 vaccine. Assay: immunoSEQ multiplex PCR; the TCRdb copy retains only in-frame clones and omits some. The sample has 78,000 or so clones, around 80% seen once. Sequencing was performed on peripheral blood, taken 28 days after the second AZD1222 dose. Receptors originate from an adult who received the AZD1222 COVID-19 vaccine.

The chain employs TRBV5-4 and TRBJ1-1; 7 nucleotides match TRBD1. The CDR3 has 16 amino acids. CDR1 is SGHNT and CDR2 is YYREEE in the germline V gene (reference sequence). The junction had 15 bases not matched to a gene; V was cut back by 6 bases and J by 4 bases. CDR3 in DNA: TGTGCCAGCACACAAGCACAGGGGCGAGATGGCACTGAAGCTTTCTTT. This sequence encodes CASTQAQGRDGTEAFF.

This clone was picked up a small number of times. The chain joins TRBV7-2 to TRBJ2-2, with 7 bases lining up with TRBD1. V shed 5 bases, J shed 1 base, and the junction held 10 bases outside the gene matches. Germline assignment: CDR1 SGHTA and CDR2 FQGNSA. There are 17 residues in the CDR3. CDR3 sequence (DNA): TGTGCCAGCAGCCCAAGATACGCAGGGGGGAACACCGGGGAGCTGTTTTTT. Its translation: CASSPRYAGGNTGELFF.

V and J are TRBV3-1 (or the pseudogene TRBV3-2) and TRBJ2-7; TRBD1 agrees at 9 bases. The J segment lost 5 bases and the V segment lost 2 bases, leaving 4 bases of the junction unmatched. Germline CDR1 reads LGHDT; CDR2 reads YNNKEL (reference sequence). The CDR3 spans 14 residues. DNA of the CDR3: TGTGCCAGCAGCCAACCCGGGACAGGGAACGAGCAGTACTTC. The encoded protein is CASSQPGTGNEQYF.

V gene TRBV27 combines with J gene TRBJ2-1; D remains unclear. Per the germline V gene, CDR1 is MNHEY and CDR2 is SMNVEV (reference sequence). Trimming took off 5 bases at V and 7 bases at J, with 9 bases between the two ends. The CDR3 spans 12 residues. CDR3 nucleotide sequence: TGTGCCAGCAGTGGGGTGGGGAATGAGCAGTTCTTC. Translation gives CASSGVGNEQFF.

This clone was recorded only once. This rearrangement joins TRBV2 to TRBJ2-1; no clear D gene. Germline V gives CDR1 SNHLY, CDR2 FYNNEI. The length of the CDR3 is 13 residues. The V gene lost 7 bases and the J gene lost 7 bases, with 14 bases spanning the gap. The CDR3 loop reads CASILFLGNEQFF. CDR3 DNA: TGTGCCAGCATTTTATTTTTAGGTAATGAGCAGTTCTTC.

Here the CDR3 DNA reads TGTGCCATCAGTGTGGAGGGGGCGGGGAATGAGCAGTTCTTC. The encoded protein is CAISVEGAGNEQFF. The chain employs TRBV10-3 and TRBJ2-1, with D maybe TRBD1 (7 bases). With 4 bases removed from V and 7 bases from J, the gap between germline ends came to 14 bases. Germline V gives CDR1 ENHRY, CDR2 SYGVKD. The CDR3 is 14 amino acids.

This clone appeared once. This chain joins TRBV7-9 and TRBJ2-7, with D possibly matching TRBD1 (6 bases). V was shortened by 1 base and J by 3 bases, with 10 bases between the two germline ends. The germline CDR1 and CDR2 sequences are SEHNR and FQNEAQ (reference sequence). The CDR3 consists of 14 residues. CDR3 nucleotides: TGTGCCAGCAGCTTAGAGGGCAGGGGCTACGAGCAGTACTTC. Residues: CASSLEGRGYEQYF.

CDR3 sequence: CASTPPINEQFF. In nucleotides, the CDR3 is TGTGCCAGCACCCCCCCTATCAATGAGCAGTTCTTC. The chain is built from TRBV2 and TRBJ2-1, with D unclear. CDR1 and CDR2 (germline): SNHLY, FYNNEI. The CDR3 sequence is 12 residues long. Trimming took 7 bases from V and 6 from J, leaving 10 bases between them. Full variable domain (missing parts from reference TRBV2 and TRBJ2-1): EPEVTQTPSHQVTQMGQEVILRCVPISNHLYFYWYRQILGQKVEFLVSFYNNEISEKSEIFDDQFSVERPDGSNFTLKIRSTKLEDSAMYFCASTPPINEQFFGPGTRLTVL.

The rearrangement uses TRBV28 and TRBJ2-7; D is ambiguous. The CDR3 has 13 amino acids. In germline, CDR1 is MDHEN, CDR2 SYDVKM. V was trimmed by 7 bases and J by 0 bases, leaving 10 bases between them. This CDR3 is CASTRSGSYEQYF. CDR3 coding DNA: TGTGCCAGCACCCGCTCCGGCTCCTACGAGCAGTACTTC.

The chain recombines TRBV5-1 with TRBJ1-1; tentative D call: TRBD1 (6 bases). The germline V gene has CDR1 SGHRS and CDR2 YFSETQ. Between the trimmed V and J ends, which lost 4 bases and 0 bases, there was a span of 10 bases. CDR3 length: 14 residues. This chain's CDR3 is CASSLGTMNTEAFF. In nucleotides, the CDR3 is TGCGCCAGCAGCCTGGGGACAATGAACACTGAAGCTTTCTTT.

This clone showed up just a few times. This chain connects TRBV10-1 to TRBJ1-4; no firm D call. The germline V gene has CDR1 WNHNN and CDR2 SYGVQD (reference sequence). The CDR3 is 13 residues long. V lost 4 bases and J lost 7, with 10 bases in between. This chain's CDR3 is CASSGQRGEKLFF. The CDR3 DNA is TGCGCCAGCAGTGGACAAAGAGGTGAAAAACTGTTTTTT.

V gene TRBV3-1 (or the pseudogene TRBV3-2) combines with J gene TRBJ2-1; D call uncertain. The germline CDR1 and CDR2 sequences are LGHDT and YNNKEL (reference sequence). V lost 0 bases, J lost 4 bases, and 16 bases lay in between. CDR3 length: 17 residues. CDR3 DNA: TGTGCCAGCAGCCAAGATGAGGTCGGTGGGTGGTACAATGAGCAGTTCTTC. Protein sequence: CASSQDEVGGWYNEQFF.

The chain couples TRBV2 to TRBJ2-7, with D tentatively TRBD2 (6 bases). V was pared by 6 bases and J by 6 bases, with 9 bases between. The CDR3 is 11 residues long. Germline CDR1 SNHLY, CDR2 FYNNEI. The CDR3 spells CASRETSEQYF. The CDR3 DNA follows: TGTGCCAGCAGGGAGACTAGCGAGCAGTACTTC.

This sequence joins TRBV5-1 and TRBJ2-7; 7 positions match TRBD1. With V trimmed by 5 bases and J by 3 bases, 5 bases remained unmatched. The CDR3 is 13 residues long. Germline V lookup: CDR1 SGHRS, CDR2 YFSETQ. The chain's CDR3 is CASRPGTDYEQYF. Written as DNA, the CDR3 is TGCGCCAGCAGGCCTGGGACAGACTACGAGCAGTACTTC.

This rearrangement joins TRBV21-1 to TRBJ1-5; the listed D gene, TRBD1, was not tested against the DNA. TRBV21-1 is noted as a pseudogene. The CDR3 is 15 amino acids. Here the CDR3 reads CAKGDGTGTNQPQHF. CDR3 sequence (DNA): TGTGCCAAGGGAGACGGGACAGGGACGAATCAGCCCCAGCATTTT.

The chain is built from TRBV19 and TRBJ1-5; TRBD1 matches at 9 bases. Germline V gives CDR1 LNHDA, CDR2 SQIVND (reference sequence). The V and J ends lost 1 base and 3 bases, in that order; junction bases with no gene match: 1. The CDR3 sequence is 15 residues long. The DNA of the CDR3 is TGTGCCAGTAGTATAGGGGACAGGGACAATCAGCCCCAGCATTTT. Residues: CASSIGDRDNQPQHF.

The chain carries TRBV3-1 (or the pseudogene TRBV3-2) and TRBJ2-5, with D tentatively TRBD2 (6 bases). The ends were cut back, 1 base at V and 4 bases at J, with 13 bases in the middle. The CDR3 spans 15 residues. Germline CDR1 reads LGHDT; CDR2 reads YNNKEL (reference sequence). CDR3 amino acids: CASSQGDSRAETQYF. The DNA of the CDR3 is TGTGCCAGCAGCCAAGGGGACTCCCGGGCAGAGACCCAGTACTTC.